These 20 T cell receptor beta chains were sequenced from one sample in a study of early T cells in non-severe SARS-CoV-2 infection. A single record per CDR3 protein comes from TCRdb applying MiXCR to the 5' RACE reads. The repertoire holds 40,000 to 50,000 distinct CDR3 sequences, with about 9.9% as singletons. Material for sequencing was whole blood. All receptors derive from an adult who was a healthcare worker with PCR-confirmed SARS-CoV-2 infection or an uninfected control (not recorded which).

This clonotype was recorded at least ten times. The rearrangement uses TRBV29-1 and TRBJ2-7; D not resolved. Trimming left V 5 bases short and J 2 bases short, with 10 bases between. Germline V gene sequence: CDR1 SQVTM, CDR2 ANQGSEA. The CDR3 has 12 amino acids. The DNA for the CDR3 is TGCAGCGTTACTACAGACGCCTACGAGCAGTACTTC. Translating gives CSVTTDAYEQYF.

This clonotype was recorded at least ten times. The CDR3 loop is CASSPKGSPYNEQFF. CDR3 sequence (DNA): TGTGCCAGCAGCCCCAAGGGGAGTCCCTACAATGAGCAGTTCTTC. This chain connects TRBV7-2 to TRBJ2-1, with D possibly called TRBD1 or TRBD2 (5 bases each). The CDR3 contains 15 residues. V lost 5 bases, J lost 2 bases, and 13 bases lay in between. Germline V gene data show CDR1 as SGHTA and CDR2 as FQGNSA.

This clonotype turned up a few times. The chain uses TRBV28 and TRBJ2-6; D is possibly TRBD2 (5 bases). From germline, CDR1 is MDHEN and CDR2 SYDVKM. V lost 6 bases to trimming and J lost 0 bases, with 12 bases between them. The CDR3 consists of 16 residues. The CDR3 DNA reads TGTGCCAGCAGGACCCTCGGGGACTCTGGGGCCAACGTCCTGACTTTC. Amino acids: CASRTLGDSGANVLTF. Full variable domain (remainder filled in from reference TRBV28 and TRBJ2-6): DVKVTQSSRYLVKRTGEKVFLECVQDMDHENMFWYRQDPGLGLRLIYFSYDVKMKEKGDIPEGYSVSREKKERFSLILESASTNQTSMYLCASRTLGDSGANVLTFGAGSRLTVL.

This clonotype has a count of ten or more. The chain is built from TRBV13 and TRBJ2-1; D is ambiguous. Trimming removed 2 bases at V and 6 bases at J, with 14 bases between. Germline lookup yields CDR1 PRHDT and CDR2 FYEKMQ (reference sequence). The CDR3 has 15 residues. The CDR3 is CASSLSLKSGNEQFF. In nucleotides, the CDR3 is TGTGCCAGCAGCTTATCCTTAAAATCGGGCAATGAGCAGTTCTTC.

By frequency in the sample, this clonotype is medium-sized (0.01 to 0.1%). The chain has TRBV11-3 and TRBJ1-1; D is unclear. The CDR3 spans 13 residues. The V gene lost 2 bases and the J gene lost 2 bases, with 6 bases spanning the gap. Germline lookup yields CDR1 SGHNT and CDR2 YENEEA. The CDR3 sequence: CASSLTTNTEAFF. CDR3 sequence (DNA): TGTGCCAGCAGCTTAACCACCAACACTGAAGCTTTCTTT.

This clonotype was recorded at least ten times. The chain is built from TRBV25-1 and TRBJ2-7; 7 bases map to TRBD2. Germline loops: CDR1 MGHDK, CDR2 SYGVNS. V was pared by 4 bases and J by 6 bases, with 6 bases of the junction left unmatched. The CDR3 covers 13 residues. The DNA for the CDR3 is TGTGCCAGCAGTGCCCTGGAGCGGGGCGAGCAGTACTTC. Its translation: CASSALERGEQYF.

Written as DNA, the CDR3 is TGTGCCAGCACTTCTGGGGCCAACGTCCTGACTTTC. Amino acid sequence: CASTSGANVLTF. The chain joins TRBV5-6 to TRBJ2-6; D is unclear. CDR1 and CDR2 (germline): SGHDT, YYEEEE. The CDR3 length is 12 residues. Trimming cost V 6 bases and J 1 base, with 2 bases left between them.

This clonotype was found a few times. The rearrangement links TRBV7-8 to TRBJ2-2; D not resolved. V shed 1 base and J shed 6 bases, with 18 bases lying between them. This CDR3 region has 17 residues. Per germline, CDR1 SGHVS and CDR2 FQNEAQ. CDR3 amino acids: CASSLGRSTNVPGELFF. In DNA form, the CDR3 reads TGTGCCAGCAGCTTAGGACGGTCCACAAATGTTCCCGGGGAGCTGTTTTTT.

The V call is TRBV11-1, the J call TRBJ1-3, with D unclear. The CDR3 runs 16 residues. The germline CDR1 and CDR2 sequences are SGHAT and FQDESV (reference sequence). V dropped 4 bases and J dropped 0 bases, with 13 bases sitting between them. The CDR3 DNA reads as TGTGCCAGCAGCTCTTCACAGATTTTCTCTGGAAACACCATATATTTT. It encodes CASSSSQIFSGNTIYF.

A few counts support this clonotype. V gene TRBV5-5 combines with J gene TRBJ1-2, with 9 bases aligning to TRBD1. The CDR3 totals 15 residues. Germline V gene lookup returns CDR1 SGHKS and CDR2 YYEKEE (reference sequence). J gave up 1 base and V 4 bases, and 5 bases lay outside the gene matches. The CDR3 sequence is CASSRGQGRNYGYTF. The CDR3 bases are TGTGCCAGCAGCCGCGGACAGGGGCGTAACTATGGCTACACCTTC.

This clonotype was recorded once. Just one base apart from a much larger clone, this may be a read error. J is TRBJ2-7 and V is TRBV28; no clear D. This CDR3 spans 13 amino acids. The germline V gene has CDR1 MDHEN and CDR2 SYDVKM. For the CDR3, the DNA is TGTGCCGGCAGTTTATCCCCTTTTAGCGAGCAGTACTTC. Its translation is CAGSLSPFSEQYF.

At least ten counts were recorded for this clonotype. The chain is built from TRBV7-2 and TRBJ1-1; D might be TRBD1 (5 bases). In germline, CDR1 is SGHTA, CDR2 FQGNSA. Between the trimmed V and J ends, which lost 1 base and 4 bases, there was a span of 13 bases. CDR3 length equals 15 residues. Here the CDR3 reads CASSLDFGGSTEAFF. CDR3 nucleotides: TGTGCCAGCAGCTTAGATTTCGGGGGGTCCACTGAAGCTTTCTTT.

The rearrangement joins TRBV29-1 to TRBJ2-1, with TRBD2 matching 7 bases. In germline, CDR1 is SQVTM, CDR2 ANQGSEA. V shed 7 bases and J 0 bases; nucleotides not matched to a gene: 6. The CDR3 has 14 residues. The CDR3, as DNA: TGCAGCGCATCTGGGACTATCTCCTACAATGAGCAGTTCTTC. Translating it yields CSASGTISYNEQFF.

This clonotype was observed many times. The chain is built from TRBV7-2 and TRBJ2-3; D not resolved. Germline V gives CDR1 SGHTA, CDR2 FQGNSA. Trimming cost V 1 base and J 0 bases, with 5 bases left between them. The CDR3 loop spans 14 amino acids. CDR3 nucleotide sequence: TGTGCCAGCAGCTTAGTCGTCAGCACAGATACGCAGTATTTT. Amino acids: CASSLVVSTDTQYF. The full variable domain, its missing parts supplied by reference TRBV7-2 and TRBJ2-3, is GAGVSQSPSNKVTEKGKDVELRCDPISGHTALYWYRQSLGQGLEFLIYFQGNSAPDKSGLPSDRFSAERTGGSVSTLTIQRTQQEDSAVYLCASSLVVSTDTQYFGPGTRLTVL.

This clonotype was counted at least ten times. The V call is TRBV25-1, the J call TRBJ1-1, with D perhaps TRBD1 (6 bases). The CDR3 covers 12 residues. CDR1 MGHDK and CDR2 SYGVNS come from the germline V gene. Trimming removed 0 bases at V and 11 bases at J, with 10 bases between. The CDR3, as DNA: TGTGCCAGCAGTGAATATCAGGGGAAGGCTTTCTTT. This translates into CASSEYQGKAFF.

This clonotype has a count of ten or more. V usage is TRBV15 and J usage is TRBJ1-5; a possible D gene is TRBD1 (6 bases). Deletions cut 5 bases from V and 2 bases from J, with 13 bases between. The CDR3 has 15 amino acids. From germline, CDR1 is LNHNV and CDR2 YYDKDF (reference sequence). The CDR3 DNA is TGTGCCACCAGCGGGGAACAGGGCGGCAATCAGCCCCAGCATTTT. Translating gives CATSGEQGGNQPQHF.

This clonotype showed up many times. V usage is TRBV20-1 and J usage is TRBJ2-3; a possible D gene is TRBD1 (5 bases). This CDR3 is 16 amino acids long. CDR1 is DFQATT, CDR2 SNEGSKA, per germline (reference sequence). The V and J ends lost 5 bases and 4 bases respectively, with 22 bases between them. The CDR3 DNA reads TGCAGTGCTCAGGCCGTGGGCAGGACACATTCAGATACGCAGTATTTT. Translated, it gives CSAQAVGRTHSDTQYF.

Many counts were recorded for this clonotype. The genes are TRBV20-1 and TRBJ2-1; D unclear. Per germline, CDR1 DFQATT and CDR2 SNEGSKA (reference sequence). The V and J ends lost 2 bases and 6 bases respectively, with 17 bases between them. The CDR3 runs to 15 residues. The CDR3 DNA reads TGCAGTGCTAGAAGGGCAGTTGGGATGGGCAATGAGCAGTTCTTC. Its protein is CSARRAVGMGNEQFF.

This chain connects TRBV7-3 to TRBJ2-1; 9 bases are a match to TRBD2. Losses at the gene ends were 3 bases for V and 9 bases for J; bases not matched to a gene: 12. Per the germline V gene, CDR1 is SGHTA and CDR2 is FQGTGA. CDR3 length equals 16 residues. DNA of the CDR3: TGTGCCAGCAGCTTGACTGGGTTAGCGGGAGTCAGTGAGCAGTTCTTC. Protein: CASSLTGLAGVSEQFF.

V and J are TRBV7-2 and TRBJ2-2; unclear D gene. CDR1 and CDR2 from the germline V gene are SGHTA and FQGNSA. V was clipped by 3 bases and J by 1 base, with 9 bases between them. CDR3 size: 15 residues. The CDR3 loop is CASSFGQENTGELFF. CDR3 in DNA: TGTGCCAGCAGCTTTGGGCAGGAGAACACCGGGGAGCTGTTTTTT.